The 20 T cell receptor beta chains listed next were all sequenced from one sample in a study of cytomegalovirus exposure and HLA in healthy donors. The PCR employed 60 Vbeta primers together with 13 Jbeta primers. Repertoires were generated with immunoSEQ multiplex PCR, while TCRdb's copy carries only in-frame clones and drops some. The table includes some 130,000 clones, around 70% detected once. The sample comprised PBMCs. The source is a young man in good health and CMV-seropositive.

This clone has a handful of counts. One end of the junction fails to match germline, which may point to a read error. This chain joins TRBV7-7 and TRBJ2-1; 7 nucleotides agree with TRBD1. Germline V gene data show CDR1 as SSHAT and CDR2 as FNYEAQ (reference sequence). The CDR3 contains 13 residues. DNA of the CDR3: TGTGCTAGCAGTTTGGACAGGTCCAGCGAGCAGTTCTTC. Translation: CASSLDRSSEQFF.

This clone appeared once. The chain has TRBV5-1 and TRBJ2-3; 7 positions agree with TRBD1. Germline CDR1 SGHRS, CDR2 YFSETQ. Trimming at V came to 1 base and at J to 5 bases, leaving 13 bases not matched to a gene. The length of the CDR3 is 17 residues. CDR3: CASSLFRGGGHEDTQYF. CDR3 coding DNA: TGCGCCAGCAGCTTGTTCCGAGGGGGCGGCCACGAAGATACGCAGTATTTT.

This clone was detected once. The rearrangement uses TRBV6-1 and TRBJ2-2; tentative D call: TRBD2 (7 bases). The CDR3 sequence is 14 residues long. Germline V gives CDR1 MNHNS, CDR2 SASEGT. Trimming took off 1 base at V and 6 bases at J, with 9 bases between the two ends. The CDR3 region is CASSEVGGAGELFF. CDR3 DNA sequence: TGTGCCAGCAGTGAAGTAGGGGGGGCCGGGGAGCTGTTTTTT.

The chain employs TRBV5-8 and TRBJ2-7; TRBD2 might be the D (5 bases). The V gene's germline CDR1 is SGHTS and CDR2 YDEGEE. The CDR3 loop spans 14 amino acids. V was shortened by 0 bases and J by 3 bases, with 10 bases between the two germline ends. In DNA form, the CDR3 reads TGTGCCAGCAGCTTGGGAGGGTCCCTCTACGAGCAGTACTTC. It specifies CASSLGGSLYEQYF.

This clone occurred a few times. This CDR3 reads CASSSTGNTEAFF. The CDR3 nucleotides are TGTGCCAGCAGTTCAACAGGGAACACTGAAGCTTTCTTT. This rearrangement joins TRBV2 to TRBJ1-1, with a tentative D call TRBD1 (5 bases). This CDR3 contains 13 residues. Trimming cost V 5 bases and J 1 base, with 8 bases left between them. Germline CDR1 SNHLY, CDR2 FYNNEI.

About this clone itself: Relative to the germline gene, one junction end is altered; a read error may explain this. This rearrangement joins TRBV7-7 to TRBJ2-5; maybe TRBD2 (7 bases). The DNA end lines up better with TRBJ2-7; the J call may be wrong. The CDR3 spans 13 residues. Germline values: CDR1 SSHAT, CDR2 FNYEAQ (reference sequence). The CDR3 nucleotides read TGTGCTAGCAGCCCGGGGGGCCTCTACGAGCAGTACTTC. This gives the protein CASSPGGLYEQYF.

The J gene is TRBJ2-7, the V gene TRBV10-1, with 7 positions matching TRBD1. CDR3 length: 14 amino acids. The J segment lost 4 bases and the V segment lost 6 bases, leaving 9 bases of the junction unmatched. Germline V gene sequence: CDR1 WNHNN, CDR2 SYGVQD (reference sequence). The CDR3 DNA reads as TGCGCCAGCAGCGAACAGGGGCCGGGTTACGAGCAGTACTTC. Translation: CASSEQGPGYEQYF.

The chain combines TRBV18 with TRBJ2-5; D gene unclear. This CDR3 region has 13 residues. Looked up from germline, CDR1 is KGHSH and CDR2 is LQKENI. V gave up 0 bases and J gave up 1 base, with 3 bases separating them. The CDR3 DNA reads TGTGCCAGCTCACCACCGAGCCAAGAGACCCAGTACTTC. Protein: CASSPPSQETQYF.

This sequence joins TRBV7-6 and TRBJ2-7; D is unclear. The CDR3 runs to 15 residues. Trimming shortened V by 1 base and J by 1 base, and 11 bases separated the two germline ends. Looked up from germline, CDR1 is SGHVS and CDR2 is FNYEAQ. Here the CDR3 reads CASSLEATESYEQYF. The CDR3 bases are TGTGCCAGCAGCTTAGAGGCGACTGAGTCCTACGAGCAGTACTTC.

This clone has at least ten counts. The chain combines TRBV6-5 with TRBJ2-7; 7 bases align to TRBD1. CDR1 and CDR2 (germline): MNHEY, SVGAGI. This CDR3 comprises 15 residues. V shed 2 bases, J shed 0 bases, and the junction held 4 bases outside the gene matches. This chain's CDR3 is CASSYKTGSSYEQYF. CDR3 in DNA: TGTGCCAGCAGTTACAAGACAGGGAGCTCCTACGAGCAGTACTTC.

This chain links TRBV7-9 with TRBJ1-2, with D maybe TRBD1 (5 bases). V gave up 0 bases and J gave up 6 bases, with 5 bases separating them. The CDR3 is made up of 12 amino acids. The germline gives CDR1 SEHNR, CDR2 FQNEAQ (reference sequence). The CDR3 loop is CASSLAGDGYTF. CDR3 DNA sequence: TGTGCCAGCAGCTTAGCAGGGGATGGCTACACCTTC.

This clone was picked up a small number of times. V gene TRBV15 combines with J gene TRBJ2-3; D call uncertain. V gave up 0 bases and J gave up 4 bases, with 5 bases separating them. The V gene's germline CDR1 is LNHNV and CDR2 YYDKDF (reference sequence). This CDR3 region has 13 residues. DNA for the CDR3: TGTGCCACCAGCAGAGATAACTCAGATACGCAGTATTTT. It encodes CATSRDNSDTQYF.

This clone was detected only a few times. The genes are TRBV15 and TRBJ2-5; weak D call: TRBD2 (5 bases). Looked up from germline, CDR1 is LNHNV and CDR2 is YYDKDF (reference sequence). The CDR3 has 18 amino acids. V lost 0 bases and J lost 1, with 18 bases in between. CDR3 protein: CATSRDPRADYPQETQYF. The CDR3 bases are TGTGCCACCAGCAGAGACCCCCGAGCCGACTACCCCCAAGAGACCCAGTACTTC.

The chain employs TRBV6-5 and TRBJ2-1; a weak D match, TRBD1 (5 bases). Germline V lookup: CDR1 MNHEY, CDR2 SVGAGI. The CDR3 has 13 amino acids. V gave up 5 bases and J gave up 3 bases, with 8 bases separating them. CDR3 amino acids: CASSRQHYNEQFF. CDR3 DNA: TGTGCCAGCAGTCGACAGCACTACAATGAGCAGTTCTTC.

The chain has TRBV19 and TRBJ2-1, with 11 bases that match TRBD2. V gave up 9 bases and J gave up 7 bases; unmatched junction bases: 11. This CDR3 spans 15 amino acids. Germline assignment: CDR1 LNHDA and CDR2 SQIVND (reference sequence). CDR3 amino acids: CASSSTGTSGNEQFF. The CDR3 region has the DNA TGTGCCAGCTCCTCTACCGGGACTAGCGGAAATGAGCAGTTCTTC.

The chain combines TRBV15 with TRBJ2-1, with D possibly matching TRBD2 (5 bases). V was trimmed by 6 bases and J by 5 bases, leaving 17 bases between them. Germline assignment: CDR1 LNHNV and CDR2 YYDKDF (reference sequence). The CDR3 has 15 residues. CDR3: CATRVGVGGNNEQFF. CDR3 bases: TGTGCCACCAGAGTCGGGGTCGGCGGAAACAATGAGCAGTTCTTC.

This chain uses TRBV6-5 with TRBJ2-1; D remains unclear. The germline gives CDR1 MNHEY, CDR2 SVGAGI. The CDR3 has 14 amino acids. V was clipped by 5 bases and J by 7 bases, with 15 bases between them. The CDR3 here is CASSEFSLGNEQFF. CDR3 nucleotide sequence: TGTGCCAGCAGTGAATTCTCTCTCGGGAATGAGCAGTTCTTC.

V and J are TRBV5-1 and TRBJ2-1; D may be TRBD1 (5 bases). This CDR3 contains 14 residues. The ends were cut back, 0 bases at V and 2 bases at J, with 6 bases in the middle. Germline values: CDR1 SGHRS, CDR2 YFSETQ. CDR3 sequence (DNA): TGCGCCAGCAGCTTGGGACAGACCTACAATGAGCAGTTCTTC. This sequence encodes CASSLGQTYNEQFF.

The gene calls are TRBV9 and TRBJ2-1; D may be TRBD2 (5 bases). V was trimmed by 0 bases and J by 6 bases, leaving 13 bases between them. CDR1 SGDLS and CDR2 YYNGEE come from the germline V gene. This CDR3 is 15 amino acids long. CDR3 DNA sequence: TGTGCCAGCAGCGTAGTGGCGGGTGGCCCCAATGAGCAGTTCTTC. The encoded protein is CASSVVAGGPNEQFF. Based on the CDR3 plus reference TRBV9 and TRBJ2-1, the full variable domain is DSGVTQTPKHLITATGQRVTLRCSPRSGDLSVYWYQQSLDQGLQFLIQYYNGEERAKGNILERFSAQQFPDLHSELNLSSLELGDSALYFCASSVVAGGPNEQFFGPGTRLTVL.

This chain joins TRBV2 and TRBJ2-5; possibly TRBD2 for D (5 bases). The V end lost 8 bases, the J end lost 5 bases, and 18 bases lay between the germline ends. Germline V gene data show CDR1 as SNHLY and CDR2 as FYNNEI. The CDR3 has 14 residues. The CDR3 loop is CASSPWTLGETQYF. The CDR3 nucleotides read TGTGCCAGCTCACCCTGGACTTTGGGCGAGACCCAGTACTTC.